This T cell receptor (beta chain) was recovered during a study of CD8+ T cells in alopecia areata. As for the study in general: Treatment with tofacitinib (6 to 18 months) was followed by 6 months off drug. Broader study findings: Administration of tofacitinib significantly diminished scalp clonality and expanded CD8+ clones within the top 100.

RNA extraction was followed by reverse transcription into cDNA, which acted as the sequencing template. The table came from immunoSEQ multiplex PCR; TCRdb's copy has only in-frame clones and leaves some out. Of fewer than 350,000 clones listed, 58% are singletons. CDR1 is SGHRS and CDR2 is YFSETQ in the germline V gene. V lost 4 bases and J lost 5; bases outside the gene matches: 9. The CDR3 totals 15 residues. Sample treatment: oral pan-JAK inhibitor, 5-10 mg twice daily. This clone was found once. Its specificity is unknown. This receptor was taken from a human donor with alopecia areata. The rearrangement links TRBV5-1 to TRBJ1-2, with 9 bases lining up with TRBD1. The sample in question was CD4+ T cells sorted from blood, obtained at week 24, from a patient treated with tofacitinib. The DNA for the CDR3 is TGCGCCAGCAGCCCGACAGGGGGGGATGAATATGGCTACACCTTC. The encoded protein is CASSPTGGDEYGYTF.